This T cell receptor (beta chain) is drawn from a study of immune characterization of retroperitoneal liposarcoma. The CDR3 has 12 residues. Trimming cost V 2 bases and J 9 bases, with 8 bases left between them. Germline-derived CDR1 and CDR2 are MNHNS and SASEGT. TCRdb reprocessed the PCR reads with MiXCR, giving one entry per CDR3 protein. The sample contains around 11,000 distinct CDR3 sequences, approximately 46% of which appear only once. The V gene is TRBV6-1, the J gene TRBJ2-1; D unresolved. The source material was tumor tissue. This TCR derives from a female donor with retroperitoneal liposarcoma. The CDR3: CASSENGGEQFF. In DNA form, the CDR3 reads TGTGCCAGCAGTGAAAATGGTGGTGAGCAGTTCTTC.